The subject of this entry is one TCR beta chain. The antigen remains unidentified. Deletions cut 3 bases from V and 0 bases from J, with 9 bases between. This CDR3 has 15 amino acids. Looked up from germline, CDR1 is LNHDA and CDR2 is SQIVND (reference sequence). The sample comes from a study of T-cell reconstitution after alpha-beta-depleted transplantation in children. Regarding the study as a whole: Surviving recipient T cells and thymic progenitors accounted for the high day-60 TCRbeta diversity observed in some patients. The origin of alpha-beta T cells about two months after transplant was reportedly several hundred expanded graft clones.

It was with unique molecular identifiers that the TCRbeta library was prepared. TCRdb reprocessed the PCR reads with MiXCR, giving one entry per CDR3 protein. The table has some 830,000 distinct CDR3 sequences, under 20% seen once. The specimen comprised PBMCs, mostly from graft donor cells, sampled 360 days after TCRalphabeta/CD19-depleted stem cell transplant. This chain links TRBV19 with TRBJ2-1; D is unclear. The clonotype originates from a male patient younger than 18 who had a stem cell transplant for acute lymphoblastic leukemia, so the T cells may come from the graft donor. The CDR3 sequence: CASSILVTSYNEQFF. CDR3 coding DNA: TGTGCCAGTAGTATCCTCGTTACCTCCTACAATGAGCAGTTCTTC.